This TCR beta chain was captured in a study of human T cells and chemical hapten exposure. The overall study: Across samples, TCR yields varied, mostly owing to small differences in pooled library volumes.

The CDR3 covers 14 residues. CDR1 SEHNR and CDR2 FQNEAQ come from the germline V gene (reference sequence). V was pared by 6 bases and J by 0 bases, with 10 bases between. Unique molecular identifiers were attached to individual cDNA molecules during library preparation. Authors' analysis steps: Sample-level TCR yields exhibited a median of roughly 96,000, with a range of 23,224 to 690,600. TCRdb reprocessed the reads with MiXCR, giving one entry per CDR3 protein. The V and J calls, along with clone size, are taken from TCRdb and not from the paper's own processing. The data contain 100,000 to 150,000 distinct CDR3 sequences, more than 8.5% of them seen just once; the ten biggest clones take up over 1.1%. RNA extraction used unfractionated whole blood as the source of total RNA. Study findings and constraints: Unchanged with DPC sensitization were TCRs above 1 in 1000 frequency.

A remark on this clonotype: Its antigen is not known.

The receptor's source is a human donor in good health. Some clones in this sample may be carry-over from other donors' samples. The chain uses TRBV7-9 and TRBJ2-3, with D possibly being TRBD2 (5 bases). The sequencing input was whole blood. The CDR3 reads CASSTPGSTDTQYF. The CDR3 DNA is TGTGCCAGCAGTACACCGGGAAGCACAGATACGCAGTATTTT.